This is a list of T cell receptor beta chains from one sample in a study of CD4 T cells in relation to SARS-CoV-2 and coronaviruses. Antigens of these TCRs are unknown. Assay used: immunoSEQ multiplex PCR; TCRdb lists only in-frame clones, some missing. The table lists roughly 14,000 clones, roughly 80% of them singletons. Material: CD4+ T cells from PBMCs, cultured in vitro. The receptors stem from a human donor in good health. Both conserved end residues are part of each CDR3. A D gene is named only where the DNA matches it firmly. For some rows the clone size is stated as once, few or many, or as a class when expanded; others skip it.

d_call: NA
v_call: TRBV20-1
j_call: TRBJ1-5
clone_size: NA
cdr3_aa: CSASSPLQDQPQHF
cdr3_nt: TGCAGTGCTAGTTCCCCTCTACAGGACCAGCCCCAGCATTTT

d_call: TRBD2
v_call: TRBV11-2
j_call: TRBJ2-7
clone_size: NA
cdr3_aa: CASSLDLAGALYEQYF
cdr3_nt: TGTGCCAGCAGCTTAGATCTAGCGGGAGCCCTCTACGAGCAGTACTTC

d_call: NA
v_call: TRBV5-5
j_call: TRBJ1-1
clone_size: few
cdr3_aa: CASSLDLRGGTEAFF
cdr3_nt: TGTGCCAGCAGCTTGGACCTCAGGGGTGGTACTGAAGCTTTCTTT

d_call: NA
v_call: TRBV19
j_call: TRBJ2-1
clone_size: NA
cdr3_aa: CASSMPSGSDNEQFF
cdr3_nt: TGTGCCAGTAGTATGCCGTCTGGTTCTGACAATGAGCAGTTCTTC

d_call: TRBD2
v_call: TRBV2
j_call: TRBJ2-2
clone_size: NA
cdr3_aa: CASLAGSRNTGELFF
cdr3_nt: TGTGCCAGCCTAGCGGGATCTAGGAACACCGGGGAGCTGTTTTTT

d_call: NA
v_call: TRBV24-1
j_call: TRBJ1-1
clone_size: NA
cdr3_aa: CATSDQNTEAFF
cdr3_nt: TGTGCCACCAGTGATCAGAACACTGAAGCTTTCTTT

d_call: TRBD1
v_call: TRBV7-9
j_call: TRBJ2-7
clone_size: NA
cdr3_aa: CASSSGQGESYEQYF
cdr3_nt: TGTGCCAGCAGCTCCGGACAGGGAGAATCCTACGAGCAGTACTTC

d_call: TRBD1
v_call: TRBV12-5
j_call: TRBJ1-6
clone_size: NA
cdr3_aa: CASARTGDSPLHF
cdr3_nt: TGTGCTAGTGCCCGGACAGGGGATTCACCCCTCCACTTT

d_call: TRBD1
v_call: TRBV6-1
j_call: TRBJ1-2
clone_size: NA
cdr3_aa: CASSEREGQGGTF
cdr3_nt: TGTGCCAGCAGTGAGCGGGAAGGACAGGGGGGCACCTTC

d_call: TRBD2
v_call: TRBV10-2
j_call: TRBJ2-1
clone_size: NA
cdr3_aa: CASSDLAGGNYNEQFF
cdr3_nt: TGCGCCAGCAGTGATTTAGCGGGAGGCAACTACAATGAGCAGTTCTTC

d_call: NA
v_call: TRBV6-5
j_call: TRBJ1-1
clone_size: NA
cdr3_aa: CASSYSNSGLNTEAFF
cdr3_nt: TGTGCCAGCAGTTACTCAAACTCAGGGCTGAACACTGAAGCTTTCTTT

d_call: NA
v_call: TRBV15
j_call: TRBJ2-5
clone_size: NA
cdr3_aa: CATSRGGASGSGETQYF
cdr3_nt: TGTGCCACCAGCAGGGGGGGGGCTAGCGGATCCGGAGAGACCCAGTACTTC

d_call: NA
v_call: TRBV27
j_call: TRBJ1-1
clone_size: few
cdr3_aa: CASSRTGAPLNTEAFF
cdr3_nt: TGTGCCAGCAGCCGAACGGGGGCACCACTGAACACTGAAGCTTTCTTT